Described below is a single T cell receptor (beta chain) sequence and its context. Its antigen is currently unknown. CDR1 and CDR2 (germline): MNHEY, SVGAGI. The CDR3 covers 14 residues. Trimming cost V 7 bases and J 4 bases; bases outside gene matches: 7. This record comes from a study of cytomegalovirus exposure and HLA in healthy donors. Findings of the study overall: In a later analysis, HLA-C alleles had the fewest associated TCRs, DRB1 alleles the most. Whilst most TCR sequences proved rare, a subset of public TCRs occurred across many donors.

The study ran its PCR with 60 Vbeta and 13 Jbeta primers. The assay was immunoSEQ multiplex PCR, and TCRdb's table has in-frame clones only and misses some. The sample lists some 88,000 clones; approximately 71% were seen once. This receptor was identified in a woman between 18 and 30 years old in good health and CMV-seropositive. What was sequenced was PBMCs. The J gene is TRBJ2-7, the V gene TRBV6-5; TRBD2 matches 10 bases. The CDR3 DNA sequence: TGTGCCAGCACCCCTTCTAGCGGGAGTTACGAGCAGTACTTC. This sequence encodes CASTPSSGSYEQYF.